Below are 30 T cell receptor beta chains sequenced from a single sample in a study of blood T cell repertoires in COVID-19. Repertoires were generated with immunoSEQ multiplex PCR, while TCRdb's copy carries only in-frame clones and drops some. Among about 440,000 clones listed, approximately 88% were seen once. Sequencing input: peripheral blood. These receptors all come from a woman aged 50 to 65 with COVID-19, enrolled during active disease.

The gene calls are TRBV11-3 and TRBJ2-1, with 7 bases that match TRBD2. Germline lookup yields CDR1 SGHNT and CDR2 YENEEA. CDR3 size: 12 residues. After removal of 5 bases from V and 15 bases from J, the junction contained 10 bases not matched to a gene. In nucleotides, the CDR3 is TGTGCCAGCAGCCGCGGACTAGGGGAGGTGTTCTTC. Translated: CASSRGLGEVFF.

J is TRBJ1-2 and V is TRBV5-6, with D perhaps TRBD1 (6 bases). Germline CDR1 and CDR2: SGHDT and YYEEEE. This CDR3 contains 13 residues. With 4 bases removed from V and 2 bases from J, the gap between germline ends came to 9 bases. The CDR3 DNA reads TGTGCCAGCAGCCCCGGACAGAACTATGGCTACACCTTC. This gives the protein CASSPGQNYGYTF.

The rearrangement links TRBV4-1 to TRBJ1-2; D is ambiguous. This CDR3 contains 13 residues. In germline, CDR1 is MGHRA, CDR2 YSYEKL. Trimming took 4 bases from V and 3 from J, leaving 9 bases between them. CDR3 coding DNA: TGCGCCAGCAGCCTCCGTTCTTACTATGGCTACACCTTC. This sequence encodes CASSLRSYYGYTF.

Only a few counts were recorded for this clone. The J gene is TRBJ1-2, the V gene TRBV10-3; no reliable D call. Trimming pared 10 bases from V and 3 bases from J, leaving 12 bases between. The CDR3 has 12 amino acids. The germline gives CDR1 ENHRY, CDR2 SYGVKD. This CDR3 is CATLRADYGYTF. The DNA of the CDR3 is TGTGCCACCTTGAGGGCGGACTATGGCTACACCTTC.

The chain employs TRBV23-1 and TRBJ1-3; maybe TRBD1 (5 bases). TRBV23-1 belongs to the ORF category, with a function that is uncertain. The CDR3 extends over 15 amino acids. Trimming cost V 2 bases and J 4 bases, with 12 bases left between them. The CDR3 reads CASSQPGTDGNTIYF. The CDR3 DNA reads TGCGCCAGCAGTCAACCCGGGACTGACGGAAACACCATATATTTT.

This chain connects TRBV29-1 to TRBJ1-1; 7 nucleotides line up with TRBD1. Germline CDR1 reads SQVTM; CDR2 reads ANQGSEA. The CDR3 length is 14 residues. J was trimmed by 5 bases and V by 7 bases; bases with no gene match: 13. This CDR3 reads CSALDRERNTEAFF. The CDR3 DNA reads TGCAGCGCCCTCGACAGGGAAAGAAATACTGAAGCTTTCTTT. Supplemented by reference TRBV29-1 and TRBJ1-1, the full variable domain reads SAVISQKPSRDICQRGTSLTIQCQVDSQVTMMFWYRQQPGQSLTLIATANQGSEATYESGFVIDKFPISRPNLTFSTLTVSNMSPEDSSIYLCSALDRERNTEAFFGQGTRLTVV.

The J gene is TRBJ1-3, the V gene TRBV4-1; D is unclear. The CDR3 totals 16 residues. Looked up from germline, CDR1 is MGHRA and CDR2 is YSYEKL. V gave up 4 bases and J gave up 0 bases, with 13 bases separating them. This CDR3 is CASSPVGRISGNTIYF. DNA for the CDR3: TGCGCCAGCAGCCCAGTGGGCCGGATCTCTGGAAACACCATATATTTT.

In nucleotides, the CDR3 is TGTGCCAGCAGGGGCATTGGTGGCAATGAGCAGTTCTTC. It is translated as CASRGIGGNEQFF. The V gene is TRBV2, the J gene TRBJ2-1; no clear D gene. The V gene lost 6 bases and the J gene lost 6 bases, with 12 bases spanning the gap. The V gene's germline CDR1 is SNHLY and CDR2 FYNNEI. This CDR3 has 13 residues.

The chain couples TRBV29-1 to TRBJ2-7; D is undetermined. The germline gives CDR1 SQVTM, CDR2 ANQGSEA. The CDR3 has 13 amino acids. V lost 7 bases and J 6 bases, leaving 19 bases between the germline ends. The DNA of the CDR3 is TGCAGCGCTTCAGCAGGTGCCCTCGGCGAGCAGTACTTC. This gives the protein CSASAGALGEQYF.

The chain carries TRBV27 and TRBJ2-1; D is possibly TRBD1 (6 bases). Germline CDR1 MNHEY, CDR2 SMNVEV (reference sequence). The V end lost 0 bases, the J end lost 9 bases, and 9 bases lay between the germline ends. CDR3 length equals 13 residues. The CDR3 sequence is CASSLSGDTEQFF. Here the CDR3 DNA reads TGTGCCAGCAGTTTATCAGGGGACACTGAGCAGTTCTTC.

The chain uses TRBV18 and TRBJ1-5; tentative D call: TRBD1 (5 bases). This CDR3 comprises 13 residues. Germline-derived CDR1 and CDR2 are KGHSH and LQKENI. Trimming shortened V by 6 bases and J by 4 bases, and 10 bases separated the two germline ends. This CDR3 reads CASSRGGNQPQHF. The CDR3 DNA reads as TGTGCCAGCTCGAGGGGAGGGAATCAGCCCCAGCATTTT.

This chain joins TRBV6-4 and TRBJ2-1, with TRBD2 matching 9 bases. CDR3 length: 14 amino acids. V was pared by 6 bases and J by 9 bases, with 9 bases of the junction left unmatched. The V gene's germline CDR1 is MRHNA and CDR2 SNTAGT. In DNA form, the CDR3 reads TGTGCCAGCAGCGCGACCCTGACTAGCGGTGAGCAGTTCTTC. Protein sequence: CASSATLTSGEQFF.

This chain uses TRBV7-8 with TRBJ2-2, with D possibly being TRBD1 (6 bases). Germline V gene sequence: CDR1 SGHVS, CDR2 FQNEAQ. The CDR3 runs to 17 residues. V gave up 5 bases and J gave up 5 bases, with 21 bases separating them. The CDR3 is CASSPNPRTVSTGELFF. DNA of the CDR3: TGTGCCAGCAGCCCCAACCCTAGGACAGTATCGACCGGGGAGCTGTTTTTT.

The rearrangement joins TRBV2 to TRBJ2-7, with D possibly being TRBD2 (7 bases). Trimming shortened V by 8 bases and J by 5 bases, and 25 bases separated the two germline ends. CDR3 length: 16 residues. CDR1 and CDR2 (germline): SNHLY, FYNNEI. The CDR3 sequence is CASPRSGGRPLNEQYF. DNA of the CDR3: TGTGCCAGCCCCCGTTCGGGGGGCCGTCCACTAAACGAGCAGTACTTC.

This clone was counted once. The chain uses TRBV12-5 and TRBJ2-5; 10 bases map to TRBD1. Looked up from germline, CDR1 is LGHNT and CDR2 is FRNRAP. The trim removed 5 bases at V and 4 bases at J, leaving 10 bases unmatched. The CDR3 contains 16 residues. This CDR3 reads CASGTLTGGAGETQYF. CDR3 coding DNA: TGTGCTAGTGGTACGCTGACAGGGGGCGCGGGAGAGACCCAGTACTTC.

The chain links TRBV9 to TRBJ1-6; 10 nucleotides align to TRBD1. Germline CDR1 and CDR2: SGDLS and YYNGEE. Trimming took 3 bases from V and 7 from J; bases not matched to a gene: 4. This CDR3 is built from 15 residues. The CDR3 DNA follows: TGTGCCAGCAGCGCCTGGGACAGGGGCAATTCACCCCTCCACTTT. This translates into CASSAWDRGNSPLHF.

The chain recombines TRBV2 with TRBJ2-5; possibly TRBD2 for D (7 bases). Trimming left V 8 bases short and J 2 bases short, with 15 bases between. The CDR3 length is 14 residues. The germline V gene encodes CDR1 SNHLY and CDR2 FYNNEI. CDR3 in amino acids: CASRRGGAQETQYF. CDR3 DNA sequence: TGTGCCAGCCGGAGGGGGGGGGCACAAGAGACCCAGTACTTC.

This clone was seen just once. The chain links TRBV7-6 to TRBJ2-2, with D hard to call. With 11 bases removed from V and 8 bases from J, the gap between germline ends came to 9 bases. Per germline, CDR1 SGHVS and CDR2 FNYEAQ. The CDR3 covers 10 residues. The DNA of the CDR3 is TGTGCCCCCGCGGAGGGGGAGCTGTTTTTT. Amino acid sequence: CAPAEGELFF.

The V call is TRBV6-5, the J call TRBJ2-3, with 9 bases that match TRBD2. Germline V gene data show CDR1 as MNHEY and CDR2 as SVGAGI. This CDR3 contains 16 residues. V lost 4 bases, J lost 3 bases, and 8 bases stayed unmatched. CDR3 in DNA: TGTGCCAGCAGTTTCCGCGGGGGGGCAAAGACAGATACGCAGTATTTT. Translation gives CASSFRGGAKTDTQYF.

CDR3 nucleotide sequence: TGTGCCAGCACCGGGGGGCAGGCTTACTACAATGAGCAGTTCTTC. It specifies CASTGGQAYYNEQFF. This sequence joins TRBV11-2 and TRBJ2-1; D is possibly TRBD2 (7 bases). In germline, CDR1 is SGHAT, CDR2 FQNNGV. Trimming left V 7 bases short and J 3 bases short, with 16 bases between. CDR3 length: 15 residues.

Only one count was recorded for this clone. The V gene is TRBV7-6, the J gene TRBJ1-6; weak D call: TRBD1 (5 bases). Germline CDR1 and CDR2: SGHVS and FNYEAQ. This CDR3 has 13 residues. Trimming removed 1 base at V and 9 bases at J, with 7 bases between. CDR3 sequence reads: CASSLGQGSPLHF. In DNA, the CDR3 is TGTGCCAGCAGCTTAGGTCAGGGTTCACCCCTCCACTTT. Together with reference TRBV7-6 and TRBJ1-6, the CDR3 gives the full variable domain: GAGVSQSPRYKVTKRGQDVALRCDPISGHVSLYWYRQALGQGPEFLTYFNYEAQQDKSGLPNDRFSAERPEGSISTLTIQRTEQRDSAMYRCASSLGQGSPLHFGNGTRLTVT.

This chain connects TRBV5-1 to TRBJ2-2; D may be TRBD2 (5 bases). Germline V gene sequence: CDR1 SGHRS, CDR2 YFSETQ. The CDR3 loop spans 16 amino acids. The germline V and J ends were trimmed by 2 bases and 0 bases, with 11 bases remaining between them. For the CDR3, the DNA is TGCGCCAGCAGCTTTAGCGCGGTAACGAACACCGGGGAGCTGTTTTTT. Translated, it gives CASSFSAVTNTGELFF. The whole variable domain, remainder taken from reference TRBV5-1 and TRBJ2-2, is KAGVTQTPRYLIKTRGQQVTLSCSPISGHRSVSWYQQTPGQGLQFLFEYFSETQRNKGNFPGRFSGRQFSNSRSEMNVSTLELGDSALYLCASSFSAVTNTGELFFGEGSRLTVL.

The chain links TRBV27 to TRBJ2-2; D gene unclear. V was trimmed by 3 bases and J by 3 bases, leaving 8 bases between them. From germline, CDR1 is MNHEY and CDR2 SMNVEV (reference sequence). The CDR3 extends over 14 amino acids. CDR3 nucleotide sequence: TGTGCCAGCAGTTTTACTCGCTACACCGGGGAGCTGTTTTTT. Translating gives CASSFTRYTGELFF.

The chain employs TRBV11-2 and TRBJ2-1, with D perhaps matching TRBD2 (6 bases). There are 12 residues in the CDR3. With 6 bases removed from V and 8 bases from J, the gap between germline ends came to 11 bases. The V gene's germline CDR1 is SGHAT and CDR2 FQNNGV. The CDR3 sequence: CASRTLAHEQFF. In DNA, the CDR3 is TGTGCCAGCAGGACACTAGCTCATGAGCAGTTCTTC. The full variable domain, rest sourced from reference TRBV11-2 and TRBJ2-1, is EAGVAQSPRYKIIEKRQSVAFWCNPISGHATLYWYQQILGQGPKLLIQFQNNGVVDDSQLPKDRFSAERLKGVDSTLKIQPAKLEDSAVYLCASRTLAHEQFFGPGTRLTVL.

The gene calls are TRBV27 and TRBJ1-4, with TRBD1 identical over 7 bases. Germline V gene data show CDR1 as MNHEY and CDR2 as SMNVEV (reference sequence). The J segment lost 5 bases and the V segment lost 6 bases, leaving 6 bases of the junction unmatched. The CDR3 has 14 residues. The CDR3 loop reads CASSIQGMNEKLFF. The CDR3 coding sequence is TGTGCCAGCAGCATACAGGGGATGAATGAAAAACTGTTTTTT.

J is TRBJ1-1 and V is TRBV5-6; 10 bases agree with TRBD1. With V trimmed by 3 bases and J by 3 bases, 8 bases remained unmatched. The CDR3 consists of 16 residues. CDR1 SGHDT and CDR2 YYEEEE come from the germline V gene. DNA for the CDR3: TGTGCCAGCAGCTCGGGGACAGGGGCAAAAGACACTGAAGCTTTCTTT. It translates to CASSSGTGAKDTEAFF.

The genes are TRBV6-5 and TRBJ2-3; unclear D gene. Looked up from germline, CDR1 is MNHEY and CDR2 is SVGAGI. The CDR3 runs 12 residues. Deletions cut 11 bases from V and 6 bases from J, with 15 bases between. CDR3 nucleotide sequence: TGTGCCTCCAGGATTAGTGGGGATACGCAGTATTTT. It is translated as CASRISGDTQYF.

In its sample, this clone was seen once. V is TRBV30 and J is TRBJ2-1; the D gene is possibly TRBD2 (6 bases). The CDR3 loop spans 14 amino acids. The V and J ends lost 4 bases and 8 bases respectively, with 18 bases between them. Germline V lookup: CDR1 GTSNPN, CDR2 SVGIG (reference sequence). The CDR3, as DNA: TGTGCCTGGACCGCGGGGACGTTGGAGGATGAGCAGTTCTTC. As protein: CAWTAGTLEDEQFF. The full variable domain, in which reference TRBV30 and TRBJ2-1 provide the parts outside the CDR3, is SQTIHQWPATLVQPVGSPLSLECTVEGTSNPNLYWYRQAAGRGLQLLFYSVGIGQISSEVPQNLSASRPQDRQFILSSKKLLLSDSGFYLCAWTAGTLEDEQFFGPGTRLTVL.

The V and J genes are TRBV5-1 and TRBJ1-2, with D perhaps TRBD1 (6 bases). Germline V lookup: CDR1 SGHRS, CDR2 YFSETQ. Between the trimmed V and J ends, which lost 2 bases and 4 bases, there was a span of 9 bases. The CDR3 has 13 amino acids. The CDR3 reads CASSLDRIYGYTF. CDR3 nucleotides: TGCGCCAGCAGCTTAGACAGGATCTATGGCTACACCTTC.

This chain uses TRBV14 with TRBJ1-1; 8 bases fit TRBD1. This CDR3 has 15 amino acids. The V segment lost 0 bases and the J segment 5 bases; nucleotides outside the gene matches: 5. Germline values: CDR1 SGHDN, CDR2 FVKESK. The CDR3 here is CASSQDRGRWTEAFF. In nucleotides, the CDR3 is TGTGCCAGCAGCCAAGACAGGGGGCGATGGACTGAAGCTTTCTTT. Based on the CDR3 plus reference TRBV14 and TRBJ1-1, the full variable domain is EAGVTQFPSHSVIEKGQTVTLRCDPISGHDNLYWYRRVMGKEIKFLLHFVKESKQDESGMPNNRFLAERTGGTYSTLKVQPAELEDSGVYFCASSQDRGRWTEAFFGQGTRLTVV.